This T cell receptor (beta chain) was observed in a study of early T cells in non-severe SARS-CoV-2 infection. In the study overall: The input, bulk RNA from unsorted whole blood, was sequenced, and chains were unpaired.

The CDR3 has 14 amino acids. There are many counts of this clonotype. What it recognizes is unknown. The TCR library protocol attached unique molecular identifiers to the individual cDNA molecules. TCRdb called the 5' RACE reads again in MiXCR, with one record for every CDR3 protein. The data show 55,000 to 70,000 distinct CDR3 sequences, 12% seen once. Whole-study findings and limits: Matches to VDJdb favored anti-spike CD8 responses and missed private and CD4 specificities.

Sequenced sample: whole blood. The chain is built from TRBV21-1 and TRBJ2-7; the table assigns TRBD1, which was not confirmed against the DNA. TRBV21-1 is reported as a pseudogene. The receptor was derived from an adult who was a healthcare worker with PCR-confirmed SARS-CoV-2 infection or an uninfected control (not recorded which). CDR3 residues: CATVRRQGSYEQYF. DNA of the CDR3: TGTGCCACCGTTCGTCGACAGGGGTCCTACGAGCAGTACTTC.